What follows describes a single T cell receptor (beta chain). The V and J ends lost 3 bases and 0 bases respectively, with 12 bases between them. The CDR3 contains 16 residues. Germline CDR1 is SGHNT and CDR2 is YYREEE (reference sequence). The sample belongs to a study of cytomegalovirus exposure and HLA in healthy donors. Researchers ran the PCR with 60 Vbeta and 13 Jbeta primers. Produced via immunoSEQ multiplex PCR; TCRdb's table is partial and in-frame only. Here the sample spans around 120,000 clones, approximately 80% being singletons. J is TRBJ2-2 and V is TRBV5-4; D perhaps matches TRBD2 (5 bases). The sample taken for sequencing was PBMCs. This sequence originates from a man aged 45-65 years in good health and CMV-seronegative. The CDR3 sequence is CASSSAVLANTGELFF. As DNA, the CDR3 is TGTGCCAGCAGCTCAGCGGTCCTCGCGAACACCGGGGAGCTGTTTTTT.